The entry that follows covers one T cell receptor beta chain sequence. Antigen: not known. With 6 bases removed from V and 0 bases from J, the gap between germline ends came to 8 bases. The germline gives CDR1 LGHNT, CDR2 FRNRAP. The CDR3 contains 13 residues. These data originate in a study of CD4+ T cells in melanoma. Study conclusions and caveats: CD8+ T cell, macrophage and B cell function reportedly correlated with neoantigen-specific CD4+ T cells. In melanoma, neoantigen-specific CD4+ T cells reportedly differed in differentiation state.

Clones were sequenced by immunoSEQ multiplex PCR, and TCRdb holds only the in-frame ones, with some missing. The sample has 18,000 or so clones; roughly 85% are singletons. The receptor was isolated from a human donor with melanoma. J is TRBJ1-1 and V is TRBV12-5; D unresolved. The sample consisted of cells from a culture (not recorded whether cultured in vitro). In DNA, the CDR3 is TGTGCTAGTGGACAGAAAATGAACACTGAAGCTTTCTTT. Protein: CASGQKMNTEAFF.